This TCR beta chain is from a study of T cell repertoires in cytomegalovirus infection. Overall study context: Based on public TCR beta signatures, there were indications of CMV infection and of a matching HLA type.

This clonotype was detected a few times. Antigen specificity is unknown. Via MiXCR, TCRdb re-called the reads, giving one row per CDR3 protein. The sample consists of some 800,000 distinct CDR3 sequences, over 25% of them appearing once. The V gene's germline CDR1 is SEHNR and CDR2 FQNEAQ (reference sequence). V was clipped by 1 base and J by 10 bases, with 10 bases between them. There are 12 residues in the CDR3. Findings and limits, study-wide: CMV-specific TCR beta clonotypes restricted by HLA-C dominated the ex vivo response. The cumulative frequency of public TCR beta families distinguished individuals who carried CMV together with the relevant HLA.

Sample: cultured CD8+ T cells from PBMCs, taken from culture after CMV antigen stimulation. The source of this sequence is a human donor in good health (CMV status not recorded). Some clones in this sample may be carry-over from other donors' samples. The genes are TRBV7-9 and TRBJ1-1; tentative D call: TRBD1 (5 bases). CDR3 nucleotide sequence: TGTGCCAGCAGCTTAGGAGGGGACGGAGCTTTCTTT. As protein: CASSLGGDGAFF.